The T cell receptor (beta chain) under discussion was sequenced for a study of T cells after yellow fever vaccination. Study-level points and caveats: Post-booster repertoires contained most primary-vaccination clones again (96% CD4, about 88% CD8).

This clonotype was seen more than once but under ten times. What it binds is not known. Relative to the germline gene, one junction end is altered; a read error may explain this. The CDR3 contains 13 residues. Germline loops: CDR1 MNHNY, CDR2 SVGAGI (reference sequence). TCRdb independently ran MiXCR on the 5' RACE reads; one entry per CDR3 protein. Counted here are roughly 310,000 distinct CDR3 sequences, about 8.7% occurring once; the ten biggest clones make up over 15%. The chain joins TRBV6-6 to TRBJ2-2; weak D call: TRBD1 (5 bases). The receptor was isolated from a man aged 18-30 years who received the YFV17D yellow fever vaccine. Material: PBMCs, obtained on the day of the first yellow fever vaccination. The CDR3 nucleotides read TGTGCCGGCAGACAGTCCCGTACCGGGGAGCTGTTTTTT. It codes for CAGRQSRTGELFF.